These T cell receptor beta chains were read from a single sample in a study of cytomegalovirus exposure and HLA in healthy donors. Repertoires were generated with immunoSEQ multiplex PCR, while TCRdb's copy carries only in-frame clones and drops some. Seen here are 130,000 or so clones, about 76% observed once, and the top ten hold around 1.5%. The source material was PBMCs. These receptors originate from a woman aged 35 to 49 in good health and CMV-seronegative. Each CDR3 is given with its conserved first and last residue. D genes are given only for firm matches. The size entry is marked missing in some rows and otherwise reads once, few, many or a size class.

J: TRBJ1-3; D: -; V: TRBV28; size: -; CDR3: CASSSPGGGSGNTIYF; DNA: TGTGCCAGCAGTTCCCCTGGGGGGGGCTCTGGAAACACCATATATTTT
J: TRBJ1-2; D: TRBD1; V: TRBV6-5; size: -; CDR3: CASSYTGTGGDGYTF; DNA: TGTGCCAGCAGTTACACAGGTACAGGGGGTGATGGCTACACCTTC
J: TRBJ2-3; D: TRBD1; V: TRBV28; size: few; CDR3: CASSLPGQGTDTQYF; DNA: TGTGCCAGCAGTTTACCAGGACAGGGGACAGATACGCAGTATTTT
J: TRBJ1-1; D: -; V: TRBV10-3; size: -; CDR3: CAISESTSGSEAFF; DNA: TGTGCCATCAGTGAGTCGACGTCGGGGTCTGAAGCTTTCTTT
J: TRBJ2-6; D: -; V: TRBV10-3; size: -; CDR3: CAIAGSGANVLTF; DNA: TGTGCCATCGCAGGCTCTGGGGCCAACGTCCTGACTTTC
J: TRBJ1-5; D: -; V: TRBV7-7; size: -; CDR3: CASSLSDSQPQHF; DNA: TGTGCTAGCAGCTTGAGCGACAGTCAGCCCCAGCATTTT
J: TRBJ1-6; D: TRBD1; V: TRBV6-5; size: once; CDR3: CASVLDRSNNSPLHF; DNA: TGTGCCAGCGTACTGGACAGGTCCAATAATTCACCCCTCCACTTT
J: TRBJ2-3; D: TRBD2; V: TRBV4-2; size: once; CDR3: CASSQDKASGGRDTQYF; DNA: TGTGCCAGCAGCCAAGATAAGGCTAGCGGGGGGAGGGATACGCAGTATTTT
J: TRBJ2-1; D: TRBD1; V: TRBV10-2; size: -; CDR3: CATGTEAYNEQFF; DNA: TGCGCCACCGGGACAGAAGCCTACAATGAGCAGTTCTTC
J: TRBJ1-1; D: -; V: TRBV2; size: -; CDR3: CASTLDSRIFPEAFF; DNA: TGTGCCAGCACCTTGGACAGTAGGATTTTCCCTGAAGCTTTCTTT
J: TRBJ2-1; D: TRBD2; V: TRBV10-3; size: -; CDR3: CAITPGSGGNNEQFF; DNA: TGTGCCATCACCCCCGGTAGCGGGGGAAACAATGAGCAGTTCTTC
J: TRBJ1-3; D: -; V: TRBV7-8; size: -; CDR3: CASSLAPRVAGNTIYF; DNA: TGTGCCAGCAGCTTAGCGCCCAGGGTGGCTGGAAACACCATATATTTT
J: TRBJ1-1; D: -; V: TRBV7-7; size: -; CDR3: CASSLDAKGKAFF; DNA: TGTGCTAGCAGCTTAGATGCGAAGGGGAAAGCTTTCTTT
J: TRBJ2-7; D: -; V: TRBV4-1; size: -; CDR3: CASGTGISYEQYF; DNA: TGCGCCAGCGGAACAGGGATCTCCTACGAGCAGTACTTC
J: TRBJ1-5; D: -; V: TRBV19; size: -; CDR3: CASTHPKSGRSNQPQHF; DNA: TGTGCCAGTACCCACCCAAAATCAGGGAGGAGCAATCAGCCCCAGCATTTT
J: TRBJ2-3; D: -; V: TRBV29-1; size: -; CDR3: CSAHRESLQYF; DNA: TGCAGCGCCCACAGGGAGAGCTTGCAGTATTTT
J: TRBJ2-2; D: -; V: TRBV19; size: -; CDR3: CASSISAGANTGELFF; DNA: TGTGCCAGTAGTATTTCGGCAGGGGCCAACACCGGGGAGCTGTTTTTT
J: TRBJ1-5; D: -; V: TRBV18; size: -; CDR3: CASSPRTEGIQPQHF; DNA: TGTGCCAGCTCACCAAGGACAGAGGGGATTCAGCCCCAGCATTTT
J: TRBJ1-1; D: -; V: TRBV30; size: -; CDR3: CAWRGYRENTEAFF; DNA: TGTGCCTGGAGGGGCTACAGGGAGAACACTGAAGCTTTCTTT